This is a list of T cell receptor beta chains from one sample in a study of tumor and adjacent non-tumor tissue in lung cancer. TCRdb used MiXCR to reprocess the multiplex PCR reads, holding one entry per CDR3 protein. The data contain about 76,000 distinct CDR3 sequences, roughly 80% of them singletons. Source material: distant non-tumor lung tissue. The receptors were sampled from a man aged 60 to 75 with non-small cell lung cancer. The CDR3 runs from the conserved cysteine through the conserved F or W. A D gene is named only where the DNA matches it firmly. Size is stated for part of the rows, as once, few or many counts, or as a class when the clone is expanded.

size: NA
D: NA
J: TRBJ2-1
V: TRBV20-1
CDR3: CSARTEWGVYNEQFF
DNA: TGCAGTGCTAGAACTGAGTGGGGCGTCTATAATGAGCAGTTCTTC

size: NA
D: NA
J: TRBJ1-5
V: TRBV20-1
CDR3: CSVKSGDNPIVQHF
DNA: TGCAGTGTTAAATCAGGGGATAACCCTATCGTACAGCATTTT

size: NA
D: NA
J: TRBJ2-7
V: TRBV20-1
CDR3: CSASIGGGPIEQYF
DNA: TGCAGTGCGTCGATAGGGGGAGGGCCAATTGAGCAGTACTTC

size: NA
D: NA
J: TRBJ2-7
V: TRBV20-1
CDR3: CSTSAATYEQYF
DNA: TGCAGTACTAGTGCGGCCACCTACGAGCAATACTTC

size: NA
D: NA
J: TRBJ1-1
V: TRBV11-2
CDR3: CVSTLVGRDTEASF
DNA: TGTGTCAGCACCTTAGTCGGGAGGGACACTGAAGCTTCCTTT

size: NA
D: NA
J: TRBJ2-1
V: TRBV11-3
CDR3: CASSLTSLSYNGQFF
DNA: TGTGCCAGCAGCCTCACTAGCTTGTCCTACAATGGGCAGTTCTTC

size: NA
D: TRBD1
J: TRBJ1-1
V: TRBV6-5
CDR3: CASSSLGREGAGVTEAFF
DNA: TGTGCCAGCAGTTCCCTAGGACGTGAGGGGGCAGGTGTCACTGAAGCTTTCTTT

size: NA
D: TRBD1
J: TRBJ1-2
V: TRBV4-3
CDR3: CASNRGQETNYGYTF
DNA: TGCGCCAGCAACAGGGGACAGGAGACTAACTATGGCTACACCTTC

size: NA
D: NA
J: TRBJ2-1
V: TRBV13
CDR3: CASSRSWNSYNEHFF
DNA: TGTGCCAGCAGCCGATCGTGGAACTCCTACAATGAGCACTTCTTC

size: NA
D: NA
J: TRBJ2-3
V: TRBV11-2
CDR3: CASNLVSWIATDTQYF
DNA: TGTGCCAGCAACTTAGTATCATGGATAGCTACAGATACGCAGTATTTT

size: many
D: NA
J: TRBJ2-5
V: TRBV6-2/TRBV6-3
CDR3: CASSYGGEAETQYF
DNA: TGTGCCAGCAGTTATGGAGGGGAGGCCGAGACCCAGTACTTC

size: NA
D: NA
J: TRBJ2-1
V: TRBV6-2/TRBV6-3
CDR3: CASIDLTARNDQFF
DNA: TGTGCCAGCATCGACCTGACAGCCCGCAATGATCAGTTCTTC

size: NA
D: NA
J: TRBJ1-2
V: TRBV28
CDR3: CASSPHQIYGYTF
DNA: TGTGCCAGCAGCCCACACCAAATTTATGGCTACACCTTC

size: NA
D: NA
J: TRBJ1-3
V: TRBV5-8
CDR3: CASNSKVEESKGNTIYF
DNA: TGTGCCAGCAACTCTAAGGTGGAGGAGTCGAAAGGAAACACCATATATTTT

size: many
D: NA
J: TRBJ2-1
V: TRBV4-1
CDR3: CASSLSSLYGSYNEQFF
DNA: TGCGCCAGCAGCCTCAGCTCATTGTACGGCTCCTACAATGAGCAGTTCTTC

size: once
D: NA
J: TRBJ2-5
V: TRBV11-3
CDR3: CASSLDPWARRGETQYF
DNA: TGTGCCAGCAGCTTAGATCCTTGGGCGAGGAGGGGAGAGACCCAGTACTTC

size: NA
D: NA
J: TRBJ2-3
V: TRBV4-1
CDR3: CASRQECGGASTVTQYF
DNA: TGCGCCAGCAGACAAGAATGCGGCGGGGCTAGCACAGTTACGCAGTATTTT

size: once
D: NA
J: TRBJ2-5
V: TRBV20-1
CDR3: CSAARDGTKESQYF
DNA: TGCAGTGCCGCCCGGGACGGAACCAAAGAGTCCCAGTACTTC

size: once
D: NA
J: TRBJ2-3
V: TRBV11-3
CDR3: CTSSSGLLGGTDTQYF
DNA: TGTACCAGCAGCTCCGGACTCTTAGGTGGCACAGATACGCAGTATTTC

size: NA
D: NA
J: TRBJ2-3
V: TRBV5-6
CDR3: CASSTYQGHRQPQYF
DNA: TGTGCCAGCAGCACCTATCAGGGACACAGGCAGCCCCAGTATTTT

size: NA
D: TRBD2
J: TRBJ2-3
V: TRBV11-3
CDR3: CASNLLAGGYTGTQYF
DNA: TGTGCCAGTAACTTACTCGCGGGGGGGTACACAGGTACGCAGTATTTT

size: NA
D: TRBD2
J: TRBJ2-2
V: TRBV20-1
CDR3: CSARGTSGETPELFF
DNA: TGCAGTGCTAGGGGGACTAGCGGGGAGACACCGGAGCTGTTTTTT

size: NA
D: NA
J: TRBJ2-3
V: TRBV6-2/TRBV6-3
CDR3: CASSSRVKIDTQYF
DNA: TGTGCCAGCAGTTCCCGGGTCAAAATAGATACGCAGTATTTT

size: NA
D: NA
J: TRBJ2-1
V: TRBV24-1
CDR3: CATSDFVQGNEQFF
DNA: TGTGCCACCAGTGATTTCGTCCAAGGGAATGAGCAGTTCTTC

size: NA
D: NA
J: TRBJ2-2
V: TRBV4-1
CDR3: CASSQDETGTRTGELFF
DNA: TGCGCCAGCAGTCAAGATGAGACAGGGACTCGCACCGGGGAGCTGTTTTTT

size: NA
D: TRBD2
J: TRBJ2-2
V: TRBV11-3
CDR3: CASSSRRAGGYRAGELFF
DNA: TGTGCTAGCAGCTCCCGGAGAGCGGGAGGATACAGAGCCGGAGAGCTGTTTTTT

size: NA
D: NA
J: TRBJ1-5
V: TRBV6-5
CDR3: CVISYLQGSNLPQHF
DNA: TGTGTCATCAGTTACCTACAGGGAAGCAATCTGCCCCAGCATTTT

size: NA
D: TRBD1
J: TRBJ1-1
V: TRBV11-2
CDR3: CASSLVNRQGPLNTEAFF
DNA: TGTGCCAGCAGTTTGGTAAATAGACAGGGGCCCTTGAACACTGAAGCTTTCTTT

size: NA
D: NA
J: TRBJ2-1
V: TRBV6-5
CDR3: CTGSYSYRPSSYNEQFF
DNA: TGTACTGGCAGTTACTCGTACAGGCCTAGCTCCTACAATGAGCAGTTCTTC

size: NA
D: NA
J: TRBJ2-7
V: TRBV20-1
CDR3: CNARRSSGCLDEQYF
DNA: TGCAATGCTAGAAGGTCCAGTGGGTGTCTGGACGAGCAGTACTTC

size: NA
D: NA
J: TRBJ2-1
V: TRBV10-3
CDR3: CAIGRQDYNEQFF
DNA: TGTGCCATCGGCAGACAGGACTACAATGAGCAGTTCTTC

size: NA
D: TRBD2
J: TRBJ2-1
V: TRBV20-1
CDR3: CSTRIERGVYNEQFF
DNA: TGCAGTACTAGAATTGAGCGGGGGGTCTACAATGAGCAGTTCTTC

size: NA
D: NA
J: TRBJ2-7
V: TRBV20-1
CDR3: CSACAVTYEPYF
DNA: TGCAGTGCTTGTGCGGTCACCTACGAGCCCTACTTC

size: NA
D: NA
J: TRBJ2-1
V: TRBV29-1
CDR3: CSVELLVGVNGQFF
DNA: TGCAGCGTTGAGCTACTAGTCGGCGTGAATGGGCAGTTCTTC

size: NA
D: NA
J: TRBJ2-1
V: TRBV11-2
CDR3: CVSSLVEQDNEQFF
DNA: TGTGTCAGCAGTTTAGTTGAACAGGACAATGAGCAGTTCTTC

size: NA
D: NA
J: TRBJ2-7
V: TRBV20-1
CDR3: CIARDLTAQDAYEQYF
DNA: TGCATTGCTAGAGACCTTACGGCTCAGGATGCGTACGAGCAGTACTTC

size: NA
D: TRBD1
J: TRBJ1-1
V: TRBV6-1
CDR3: CASSEYRGDTGAVF
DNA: TGTGCCAGCAGTGAATACAGGGGCGACACTGGAGCTGTCTTT

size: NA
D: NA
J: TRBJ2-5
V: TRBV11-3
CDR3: CASNFTWEVTQYF
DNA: TGTGCCAGCAACTTTACCTGGGAAGTGACCCAGTACTTC

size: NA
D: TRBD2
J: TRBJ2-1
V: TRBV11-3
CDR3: CASSPCSGRSLVF
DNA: TGTGCCAGCAGCCCCTGTAGCGGGAGATCGCTGGTCTTC

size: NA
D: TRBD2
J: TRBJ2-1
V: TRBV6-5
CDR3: CPSSARAGGSSFNEQFF
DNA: TGTCCCAGCAGTGCGCGGGCGGGAGGGAGCTCCTTCAATGAGCAGTTCTTC

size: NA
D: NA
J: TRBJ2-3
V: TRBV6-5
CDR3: CASCAGADTQYF
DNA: TGTGCCAGCTGCGCAGGCGCAGATACTCAGTATTTT

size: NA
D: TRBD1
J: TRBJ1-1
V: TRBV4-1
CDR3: CASRHPRGEVEKNTEAFF
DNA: TGCGCCAGCCGCCACCCCAGGGGGGAGGTAGAAAAGAACACTGAAGCTTTCTTT

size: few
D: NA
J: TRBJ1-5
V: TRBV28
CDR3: CASSVLGRGLQHF
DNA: TGTGCCAGCAGTGTCCTGGGGCGTGGGCTCCAGCATTTT

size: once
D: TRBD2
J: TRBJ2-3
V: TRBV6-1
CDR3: CASSEVTSAVRDTQYF
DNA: TGTGCCAGCAGTGAAGTAACTAGCGCGGTGAGAGATACGCAGTATTTT

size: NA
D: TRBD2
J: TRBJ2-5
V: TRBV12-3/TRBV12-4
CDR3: CASSLTSGGLDF
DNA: TGTGCCAGCAGTTTAACTAGCGGGGGCTTGGACTTC

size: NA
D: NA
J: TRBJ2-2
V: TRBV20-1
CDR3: CSARASGGGSKTVELLF
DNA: TGCAGTGCTAGAGCTTCGGGTGGGGGGAGCAAGACCGTGGAGCTGTTATTT

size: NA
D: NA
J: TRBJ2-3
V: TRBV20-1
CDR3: CNVPQDRSTDTQYF
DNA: TGCAATGTTCCACAGGACAGATCCACAGATACGCAGTATTTT

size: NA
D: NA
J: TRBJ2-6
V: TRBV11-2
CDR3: CASSLTSRGVTGANVLTF
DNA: TGTGCCAGCAGTCTAACTAGCAGGGGAGTCACTGGGGCCAACGTCCTGACTTTC

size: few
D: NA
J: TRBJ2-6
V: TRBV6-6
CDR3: CASRLGSSGANVLTF
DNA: TGTGCCAGCAGGCTGGGGTCCTCTGGGGCCAACGTCCTGACTTTC

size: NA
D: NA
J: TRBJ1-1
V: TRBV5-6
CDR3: CGSSLLKGSEALF
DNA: TGTGGCAGCAGCTTGCTTAAGGGCAGTGAAGCTCTCTTT

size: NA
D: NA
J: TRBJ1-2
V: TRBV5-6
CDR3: CASSLGPGETF
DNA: TGTGCCAGTAGCTTGGGACCGGGAGAGACCTTC

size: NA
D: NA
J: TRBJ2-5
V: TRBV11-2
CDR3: CASGPTMGGPKETQYF
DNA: TGTGCCAGCGGCCCTACAATGGGGGGGCCAAAGGAGACCCAGTACTTC

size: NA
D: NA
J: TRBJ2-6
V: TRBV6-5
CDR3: CANSLVGAISGANVLTF
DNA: TGTGCCAACAGCCTAGTGGGAGCCATCTCTGGGGCCAACGTCCTGACTTTC